This passage covers 11 T cell receptor beta chains from one sample sequenced in a study of blood T cell repertoires in COVID-19. Assay: immunoSEQ multiplex PCR; the TCRdb copy retains only in-frame clones and omits some. The sample holds just over 250,000 clones, around 90% seen once. Sequencing was performed on peripheral blood. Every receptor here comes from a person under 30 with COVID-19, enrolled during active disease.

V usage is TRBV5-1 and J usage is TRBJ2-5; 7 bases align to TRBD2. V shed 2 bases, J shed 2 bases, and the junction held 6 bases outside the gene matches. Germline CDR1 and CDR2: SGHRS and YFSETQ. The CDR3 runs 15 residues. CDR3 region: CASSLNGGLQETQYF. The DNA for the CDR3 is TGCGCCAGCAGCTTAAACGGGGGGTTACAAGAGACCCAGTACTTC.

The rearrangement joins TRBV10-3 to TRBJ1-3; possibly TRBD1 for D (5 bases). Germline CDR1 is ENHRY and CDR2 is SYGVKD. The CDR3 length is 15 residues. V was clipped by 4 bases and J by 2 bases, with 12 bases between them. The CDR3 sequence: CAISGPDKAGNTIYF. CDR3 sequence (DNA): TGTGCCATCAGTGGGCCGGACAAAGCTGGAAACACCATATATTTT.

The chain carries TRBV11-2 and TRBJ2-1; D is undetermined. Germline values: CDR1 SGHAT, CDR2 FQNNGV. Deletions cut 1 base from V and 9 bases from J, with 7 bases between. This CDR3 region has 12 residues. Here the CDR3 DNA reads TGTGCCAGCAGCTTAGGTGGCCGTGAGCAGTTCTTC. This sequence encodes CASSLGGREQFF.

The chain is built from TRBV29-1 and TRBJ1-1; the match to TRBD1 covers 7 bases. The germline gives CDR1 SQVTM, CDR2 ANQGSEA. There are 19 residues in the CDR3. The V gene end was trimmed by 4 bases and the J gene end by 1 base; junction bases not matched to a gene: 21. The CDR3 DNA sequence: TGCAGCGTTGCCTACAGGGGTAAGTTTGAGACGGGAAGGAACACTGAAGCTTTCTTT. Translation gives CSVAYRGKFETGRNTEAFF.

V is TRBV13 and J is TRBJ1-1; 7 bases line up with TRBD1. V shed 4 bases, J shed 0 bases, and the junction held 5 bases outside the gene matches. Germline V gives CDR1 PRHDT, CDR2 FYEKMQ (reference sequence). The CDR3 totals 15 residues. The CDR3 DNA sequence: TGTGCCAGCAGCTCGAGGACAGGCTTGAACACTGAAGCTTTCTTT. Protein product: CASSSRTGLNTEAFF.

The chain couples TRBV10-3 to TRBJ2-2; D is unclear. Trimming left V 0 bases short and J 4 bases short, with 6 bases between. The CDR3 runs 14 residues. Germline-derived CDR1 and CDR2 are ENHRY and SYGVKD. CDR3 sequence reads: CAISESIGTGELFF. The CDR3 DNA follows: TGTGCCATCAGTGAGTCGATCGGCACCGGGGAGCTGTTTTTT.

Comment on this clone: Other DNA sequences from this sample encode an identical CDR3 as well. The chain carries TRBV27 and TRBJ1-4; 8 bases match TRBD1. Losses at the gene ends were 8 bases for V and 8 bases for J; bases not matched to a gene: 10. The CDR3 runs to 14 residues. Germline V gives CDR1 MNHEY, CDR2 SMNVEV (reference sequence). The CDR3 DNA reads TGTGCCAGCGCTCCTGACAGGGGATTAGAAAAACTGTTTTTT. This gives the protein CASAPDRGLEKLFF.

The chain uses TRBV28 and TRBJ2-3; 10 bases are shared with TRBD2. CDR3 length equals 15 residues. Trimming cost V 7 bases and J 3 bases; bases outside gene matches: 7. Germline CDR1 reads MDHEN; CDR2 reads SYDVKM. CDR3 bases: TGTGCCAGCAACCCTAGCGGGAGCGGAACAGATACGCAGTATTTT. It codes for CASNPSGSGTDTQYF.

The genes are TRBV29-1 and TRBJ2-3, with a weak D call TRBD1 (6 bases). This CDR3 is built from 15 residues. V lost 0 bases and J lost 3, with 13 bases in between. Germline V gene sequence: CDR1 SQVTM, CDR2 ANQGSEA. The CDR3 sequence is CSVEEGARWTDTQYF. The CDR3 nucleotides are TGCAGCGTTGAAGAGGGGGCGCGGTGGACAGATACGCAGTATTTT.

The chain has TRBV5-4 and TRBJ2-7, with 12 bases fitting TRBD1. This CDR3 is 15 amino acids long. Unmatched junction bases numbered 5, after V lost 3 bases and J lost 4 bases. Germline CDR1 is SGHNT and CDR2 is YYREEE (reference sequence). CDR3: CASSSPGQGAYEQYF. CDR3 sequence (DNA): TGTGCCAGCAGCTCACCGGGACAGGGGGCTTACGAGCAGTACTTC.

The V call is TRBV28, the J call TRBJ1-5; D remains ambiguous. The CDR3 extends over 16 amino acids. CDR1 and CDR2 (germline): MDHEN, SYDVKM. V lost 4 bases to trimming and J lost 0 bases, with 13 bases between them. CDR3 coding DNA: TGTGCCAGCAGTTCGATTAACAGTTATAGCAATCAGCCCCAGCATTTT. It codes for CASSSINSYSNQPQHF.